This T cell receptor (beta chain) was sequenced for a study of early T cells in non-severe SARS-CoV-2 infection. Tagging with unique molecular identifiers was applied to individual cDNA molecules. In TCRdb, the 5' RACE reads were re-called with MiXCR into one record per CDR3 protein. The sample has around 60,000 distinct CDR3 sequences, approximately 14% seen once. About this clonotype: Its antigen remains unidentified.

CDR3 length: 15 amino acids. Trimming cost V 3 bases and J 4 bases, with 17 bases left between them. Germline-derived CDR1 and CDR2 are DFQATT and SNEGSKA (reference sequence). Study conclusions and caveats: Lookups in VDJdb leaned toward anti-spike CD8 responses and missed private and CD4 specificities.

Sequencing input: whole blood. The genes are TRBV20-1 and TRBJ2-3, with a tentative D call TRBD2 (6 bases). The clonotype originates from an adult who was a healthcare worker with PCR-confirmed SARS-CoV-2 infection or an uninfected control (not recorded which). CDR3 nucleotides: TGCAGTGCTAGGCGACTAGTTTGGGATGCAGATACGCAGTATTTT. Encoded protein: CSARRLVWDADTQYF.